Sequencing of this T cell receptor beta chain was carried out in a study of blood T cell repertoires in COVID-19. About the research overall: There were acute and convalescent COVID-19 samples, and they came from the United States, Italy and Spain. PBMCs, B-cell-depleted T cells, or T cells were the source of the cDNA or gDNA that made up the material.

Per the authors' pipeline: Reference gene primer amplification yielded estimated nucleated cell counts. The repertoire was sequenced with immunoSEQ multiplex PCR; TCRdb's copy has only in-frame clones and lacks some. The V and J calls and clone size come from that table; D and trimming were worked out from the DNA. The sample lists around 620,000 clones, 85% to 90% occurring once. This clone was counted once. CDR1 MNHEY and CDR2 SMNVEV come from the germline V gene (reference sequence). CDR3 length equals 13 residues. V was cut by 6 bases and J by 1 base, with 8 bases left in between. The TCR was taken from a woman between 18 and 29 years old with acute or convalescent COVID-19. Sample: peripheral blood. The rearrangement uses TRBV27 and TRBJ2-3; D remains unclear. As DNA, the CDR3 is TGTGCCAGCAGCTCAACTGGCACAGATACGCAGTATTTT. This gives the protein CASSSTGTDTQYF.